Reported below is one T cell receptor beta chain. Repertoires were generated with immunoSEQ multiplex PCR, while TCRdb's copy carries only in-frame clones and drops some. The profile shows roughly 100,000 clones, roughly 83% of them singletons. The data were obtained in a study of OX40 agonist ivuxolimab in advanced cancers. Germline CDR1 SGHRS, CDR2 YFSETQ. This CDR3 region has 13 residues. Deletions cut 1 base from V and 5 bases from J, with 9 bases between. The sequences come from CD4+ or CD8+ T cells sorted from blood, collected in a trial of the OX40 agonist ivuxolimab. The J gene is TRBJ1-1, the V gene TRBV5-1; possibly TRBD1 for D (5 bases). This receptor was obtained from an adult with an advanced solid tumor such as melanoma, head and neck, liver or kidney cancer. CDR3 nucleotides: TGCGCCAGCAGCTTGTCCGGGGGGACTGAAGCTTTCTTT. It translates to CASSLSGGTEAFF. Looking up the rest from reference TRBV5-1 and TRBJ1-1 gives the full variable domain: KAGVTQTPRYLIKTRGQQVTLSCSPISGHRSVSWYQQTPGQGLQFLFEYFSETQRNKGNFPGRFSGRQFSNSRSEMNVSTLELGDSALYLCASSLSGGTEAFFGQGTRLTVV.